Below, 23 T cell receptor beta chains from the same sample are listed, as sequenced in a study of immune evolution from preneoplasia to lung adenocarcinoma. TCRdb's copy holds only in-frame clones and misses some; the assay was immunoSEQ multiplex PCR. This sample yields under 6,500 clones, of which 75% to 90% are seen a single time; 3.5% to 4% belongs to the top ten. Input material: FFPE minimally invasive lung adenocarcinoma tissue. The receptors stem from a person aged 55 to 79 with lung adenocarcinoma.

The table lists this clone with a count of one. The J gene is TRBJ1-5, the V gene TRBV28, with TRBD1 matching over 11 bases. Germline loops: CDR1 MDHEN, CDR2 SYDVKM. V was pared by 4 bases and J by 4 bases, with 6 bases of the junction left unmatched. This CDR3 region has 16 residues. CDR3 bases: TGTGCCAGCAGTTCCCTGGGACAGGGGGGAAATCAGCCCCAGCATTTT. Translation: CASSSLGQGGNQPQHF.

This chain joins TRBV30 and TRBJ1-4; 7 nucleotides line up with TRBD1. The CDR3 is 13 amino acids. With V trimmed by 3 bases and J by 7 bases, 5 bases remained unmatched. The germline V gene has CDR1 GTSNPN and CDR2 SVGIG (reference sequence). Written as DNA, the CDR3 is TGTGCCTGGAGCAGGGGGAGAGGTGAAAAACTGTTTTTT. This encodes CAWSRGRGEKLFF.

The V call is TRBV7-9, the J call TRBJ1-1, with D hard to call. This CDR3 region has 14 residues. The V gene lost 3 bases and the J gene lost 4 bases, with 12 bases spanning the gap. In germline, CDR1 is SEHNR, CDR2 FQNEAQ (reference sequence). Written as DNA, the CDR3 is TGTGCCAGCAGCTTTGTCGGAAGTGGCACTGAAGCTTTCTTT. It encodes CASSFVGSGTEAFF.

This clone has a handful of counts. CDR3 protein: CASSLLSSGELFF. CDR3 sequence (DNA): TGTGCCAGCAGCTTATTGTCATCCGGGGAGCTGTTTTTT. V usage is TRBV7-9 and J usage is TRBJ2-2; D not resolved. CDR1 is SEHNR and CDR2 is FQNEAQ in the germline V gene (reference sequence). Trimming left V 2 bases short and J 6 bases short, with 7 bases between. CDR3 length: 13 residues. The variable domain in full, completed from reference TRBV7-9 and TRBJ2-2, reads DTGVSQNPRHKITKRGQNVTFRCDPISEHNRLYWYRQTLGQGPEFLTYFQNEAQLEKSRLLSDRFSAERPKGSFSTLEIQRTEQGDSAMYLCASSLLSSGELFFGEGSRLTVL.

As regards this clone: Because the CDR3's place on the DNA is in doubt, the DNA is left out and the CDR3 is given as listed by TCRdb. The genes are TRBV5-4 and TRBJ2-1; TRBD2 is taken as the D call from the table, unchecked against the DNA. Including both end residues, the CDR3 is 16 amino acids long. Germline-derived CDR1 and CDR2 are SGHNT and YYREEE (reference sequence). CDR3 in amino acids: CASSLFLSGGPDEQFF.

CDR3: CASSLDPGLNTQYF. The CDR3 DNA reads TGTGCCAGCAGCTTGGATCCGGGGTTGAATACGCAGTATTTT. The rearrangement joins TRBV5-5 to TRBJ2-3, with D possibly TRBD2 on 5 matching bases. V was cut by 0 bases and J by 7 bases, with 12 bases left in between. Germline CDR1 SGHKS, CDR2 YYEKEE (reference sequence). The CDR3 has 14 amino acids. Supplemented by reference TRBV5-5 and TRBJ2-3, the full variable domain reads DAGVTQSPTHLIKTRGQQVTLRCSPISGHKSVSWYQQVLGQGPQFIFQYYEKEERGRGNFPDRFSARQFPNYSSELNVNALLLGDSALYLCASSLDPGLNTQYFGPGTRLTVL.

In its sample, this clone was seen once. This chain links TRBV7-9 with TRBJ1-1, with TRBD1 as a possible D gene (6 bases). CDR1 and CDR2 (germline): SEHNR, FQNEAQ (reference sequence). The CDR3 is made up of 15 amino acids. Trimming cost V 1 base and J 4 bases, with 13 bases left between them. The CDR3 bases are TGTGCCAGCAGCTTAGTCGGGGGCATTACCACTGAAGCTTTCTTT. Translation gives CASSLVGGITTEAFF.

The chain has TRBV7-8 and TRBJ2-1; TRBD2 aligns across 11 bases. CDR1 is SGHVS and CDR2 is FQNEAQ in the germline V gene. V lost 5 bases and J lost 6; bases outside the gene matches: 9. The CDR3 contains 16 residues. This chain's CDR3 is CASSAPSGGIFNEQFF. The CDR3 DNA is TGTGCCAGCAGCGCCCCTAGCGGGGGGATCTTCAATGAGCAGTTCTTC.

The V gene is TRBV23-1, the J gene TRBJ2-7; tentative D call: TRBD1 (5 bases). TRBV23-1 counts as an open reading frame of uncertain function. The CDR3 is made up of 15 amino acids. V shed 0 bases and J shed 9 bases, with 18 bases lying between them. In DNA, the CDR3 is TGCGCCAGCAGTCAATCGAAGGGGCGACCTGCGTGGCAGTACTTC. Translating gives CASSQSKGRPAWQYF.

The chain employs TRBV19 and TRBJ1-4; tentatively, D is TRBD1 (5 bases). The germline gives CDR1 LNHDA, CDR2 SQIVND (reference sequence). V dropped 4 bases and J dropped 8 bases, with 20 bases sitting between them. The CDR3 has 16 residues. The CDR3 sequence is CASSTSRGAWREKLFF. Written as DNA, the CDR3 is TGTGCCAGTAGTACGAGCCGGGGCGCCTGGAGGGAAAAACTGTTTTTT.

V is TRBV5-1 and J is TRBJ2-2; possibly TRBD2 for D (6 bases). Germline values: CDR1 SGHRS, CDR2 YFSETQ. The length of the CDR3 is 16 residues. With 1 base removed from V and 7 bases from J, the gap between germline ends came to 17 bases. The CDR3 sequence: CASSLRDFPLGGELFF. The CDR3 DNA sequence: TGCGCCAGCAGCTTGAGGGACTTCCCGTTGGGCGGGGAGCTGTTTTTT.

This chain joins TRBV7-8 and TRBJ2-5; 8 bases match TRBD2. Germline loops: CDR1 SGHVS, CDR2 FQNEAQ. There are 14 residues in the CDR3. J lost 5 bases, V lost 3 bases, and 5 bases had no gene match. The DNA of the CDR3 is TGTGCCAGCAGCTTCGGGGGGGTGAGGGAGACCCAGTACTTC. This gives the protein CASSFGGVRETQYF. Drawing the rest from reference TRBV7-8 and TRBJ2-5, the complete variable domain is GAGVSQSPRYKVAKRGQDVALRCDPISGHVSLFWYQQALGQGPEFLTYFQNEAQLDKSGLPSDRFFAERPEGSVSTLKIQRTQQEDSAVYLCASSFGGVRETQYFGPGTRLLVL.

The genes are TRBV4-1 and TRBJ2-5, with 12 nucleotides matching TRBD2. The CDR3 runs 14 residues. The germline CDR1 and CDR2 sequences are MGHRA and YSYEKL. V lost 4 bases, J lost 11 bases, and 8 bases stayed unmatched. CDR3 loop: CASSLPGLAGSQYF. The CDR3 coding sequence is TGCGCCAGCAGCCTCCCGGGACTAGCGGGCTCGCAGTACTTC.

The chain is built from TRBV18 and TRBJ2-7; unclear D gene. The CDR3 is 11 residues long. The germline gives CDR1 KGHSH, CDR2 LQKENI. Trimming shortened V by 6 bases and J by 7 bases, and 10 bases separated the two germline ends. Here the CDR3 reads CASSLGKEQYF. CDR3 nucleotide sequence: TGTGCCAGCTCGTTGGGTAAGGAGCAGTACTTC.

There are a few counts of this clone. This sequence joins TRBV7-6 and TRBJ2-2; D uncertain. V was trimmed by 5 bases and J by 4 bases, leaving 11 bases between them. The CDR3 covers 14 residues. Looked up from germline, CDR1 is SGHVS and CDR2 is FNYEAQ. This CDR3 reads CASSPRSVTGELFF. DNA for the CDR3: TGTGCCAGCAGCCCCCGGTCGGTCACCGGGGAGCTGTTTTTT.

This chain joins TRBV5-5 and TRBJ2-3; 9 nucleotides align to TRBD2. Per the germline V gene, CDR1 is SGHKS and CDR2 is YYEKEE (reference sequence). The CDR3 sequence is 18 residues long. The junction had 12 bases not matched to a gene; V was cut back by 0 bases and J by 4 bases. Written as DNA, the CDR3 is TGTGCCAGCAGCTTGGGGCGCGGGGGGGCCAATCGCGCAGATACGCAGTATTTT. Amino acids: CASSLGRGGANRADTQYF.

This clone occurred once. V is TRBV27 and J is TRBJ2-7; TRBD2 matches at 7 bases. Germline V CDR1 and CDR2: MNHEY, SMNVEV (reference sequence). V was clipped by 9 bases and J by 2 bases; unmatched bases: 4. The CDR3 loop spans 12 amino acids. The CDR3 loop is CASQGLTYEQYF. The DNA for the CDR3 is TGTGCCAGTCAGGGACTAACCTACGAGCAGTACTTC.

In this sample, this clone turned up once. The chain links TRBV10-3 to TRBJ2-4; D call uncertain. V lost 10 bases and J 0 bases, leaving 13 bases between the germline ends. The CDR3 is 14 amino acids. Germline V gives CDR1 ENHRY, CDR2 SYGVKD. The CDR3 reads CATKVGLAKNIQYF. CDR3 DNA: TGTGCCACAAAAGTAGGGTTAGCCAAAAACATTCAGTACTTC.

The V call is TRBV28, the J call TRBJ2-1, with D unresolved. The CDR3 length is 11 residues. CDR1 is MDHEN, CDR2 SYDVKM, per germline. V lost 7 bases, J lost 3 bases, and 4 bases lay in between. The DNA of the CDR3 is TGTGCCAGCACCATCTACAATGAGCAGTTCTTC. Protein product: CASTIYNEQFF.

The chain uses TRBV7-6 and TRBJ1-3; 7 bases agree with TRBD1. This CDR3 spans 16 amino acids. Germline CDR1 is SGHVS and CDR2 is FNYEAQ. Unmatched junction bases numbered 5, after V lost 3 bases and J lost 0 bases. Written as DNA, the CDR3 is TGTGCCAGCAGCTTGGGGACAGATAACTCTGGAAACACCATATATTTT. It encodes CASSLGTDNSGNTIYF.

This clone showed up just a few times. V gene TRBV7-9 combines with J gene TRBJ1-2; D is unresolved. Looked up from germline, CDR1 is SEHNR and CDR2 is FQNEAQ (reference sequence). The CDR3 length is 13 residues. Between the trimmed V and J ends, which lost 3 bases and 8 bases, there was a span of 13 bases. The CDR3 protein is CASSLAGLVGYTF. The CDR3 coding sequence is TGTGCCAGCAGCTTGGCAGGCCTTGTCGGCTACACCTTC.

The rearrangement uses TRBV6-5 and TRBJ1-2; TRBD1 matches 9 bases. V gave up 5 bases and J gave up 10 bases; unmatched junction bases: 14. Germline assignment: CDR1 MNHEY and CDR2 SVGAGI. This CDR3 has 15 amino acids. CDR3 protein: CASSPGQGRFVYYTF. The CDR3 DNA sequence: TGTGCCAGCAGTCCCGGACAGGGGAGGTTTGTGTACTACACCTTC.

The J gene is TRBJ1-2, the V gene TRBV28; D may be TRBD1 (5 bases). The CDR3 is 12 residues long. Germline V CDR1 and CDR2: MDHEN, SYDVKM. Trimming left V 10 bases short and J 2 bases short, with 11 bases between. The CDR3 is CATGGVNYGYTF. The CDR3 coding sequence is TGTGCCACCGGAGGGGTGAACTATGGCTACACCTTC.